The rows below give T cell receptor beta chains drawn from one sample of a study of cytomegalovirus exposure and HLA in healthy donors. Method: immunoSEQ multiplex PCR; TCRdb's copy keeps in-frame clones and lacks some. The repertoire holds about 200,000 clones, roughly 70% seen once, with 1.5% to 2% in the top ten. Specimen: PBMCs. These TCRs come from a woman younger than 45 in good health and CMV-seronegative. Both conserved end residues are part of each CDR3. The order of the fields is clone size, CDR3 length, J gene, V gene, D gene, CDR3 protein, CDR3 DNA. A D gene is named only where the DNA matches it firmly. For some rows the clone size is stated as once, few or many, or as a class when expanded; others skip it.

.,16,TRBJ2-5,TRBV11-2,.,CASSSLPRQLPETQYF,TGTGCCAGCAGCTCCCTCCCGAGACAGCTGCCGGAGACCCAGTACTTC
.,14,TRBJ1-2,TRBV5-1,.,CASSLGVTAYGYTF,TGCGCCAGCAGCTTAGGGGTTACGGCCTATGGCTACACCTTC
.,15,TRBJ1-1,TRBV7-8,TRBD1,CASSRDRGMNTEAFF,TGTGCCAGCAGCCGGGACAGGGGGATGAACACTGAAGCTTTCTTT
.,19,TRBJ2-6,TRBV7-9,TRBD1,CASSPKRTGGRIGANVLTF,TGTGCCAGCAGCCCGAAGAGGACAGGGGGGAGAATAGGGGCCAACGTCCTGACTTTC
.,18,TRBJ2-2,TRBV27,TRBD1,CASSLRGPTGGHTGELFF,TGTGCCAGCAGTTTGAGGGGACCCACAGGGGGTCACACCGGGGAGCTGTTTTTT
.,16,TRBJ2-5,TRBV7-2,TRBD2,CASSPILAGGGETQYF,TGTGCCAGCAGCCCCATTCTAGCGGGAGGGGGCGAGACCCAGTACTTC
once,12,TRBJ1-1,TRBV2,.,CARAVGDTEAFF,TGTGCCAGAGCTGTAGGGGACACTGAAGCTTTCTTT
.,15,TRBJ1-5,TRBV7-2,.,CASSSGISSNQPQHF,TGTGCCAGCAGCTCAGGGATATCTAGCAATCAGCCCCAGCATTTT
.,14,TRBJ1-5,TRBV11-2,.,CASSRGGRNQPQHF,TGTGCCAGCAGCCGTGGGGGCAGGAATCAGCCCCAGCATTTT
.,15,TRBJ1-2,TRBV7-2,.,CASSLATIFFYGYTF,TGTGCCAGCAGCTTAGCCACAATCTTCTTCTATGGCTACACCTTC
.,14,TRBJ1-2,TRBV9,.,CASSVEQGIGGYTF,TGTGCCAGCAGCGTAGAACAGGGAATTGGTGGCTACACCTTC
few,13,TRBJ2-5,TRBV6-5,TRBD2,CASLGGLVQTQYF,TGTGCCAGCCTGGGGGGACTAGTGCAGACCCAGTACTTC
.,12,TRBJ1-5,TRBV29-1,.,CSVLQGNQPQHF,TGCAGCGTCCTCCAGGGAAATCAGCCCCAGCATTTT
once,14,TRBJ1-5,TRBV14,TRBD1,CASSRQGSNQPQHF,TGTGCCAGCAGCCGACAGGGGAGCAATCAGCCCCAGCATTTT
few,11,TRBJ2-7,TRBV5-5,TRBD1,CASSFDREQYF,TGTGCCAGCAGCTTTGACAGGGAACAGTACTTC
.,15,TRBJ1-2,TRBV6-6,.,CASSPGANGNYGYTF,TGTGCCAGCAGTCCCGGAGCGAACGGCAACTATGGCTACACCTTC